One TCR beta chain is described in this entry. The data are from a study of Ad26.COV2.S vaccination and SARS-CoV-2 variants. Germline lookup yields CDR1 MDHEN and CDR2 SYDVKM. V was shortened by 7 bases and J by 1 base, with 13 bases between the two germline ends. This CDR3 comprises 14 residues. The protocol was immunoSEQ multiplex PCR, while the TCRdb copy is restricted to in-frame clones and leaves out a portion. The sample lists approximately 90,000 clones; more than 65% were seen once. Source: peripheral blood, taken after recovery from COVID-19. The TCR comes from a human donor who had recovered from COVID-19. The chain is built from TRBV28 and TRBJ1-1; no reliable D call. The CDR3 is CASMGLWRNTEAFF. The CDR3 DNA sequence: TGTGCCAGCATGGGCCTATGGAGGAACACTGAAGCTTTCTTT.